A single sample is the source of the 22 T cell receptor beta chains below, sequenced in a study of PD-1 blockade in classical Hodgkin lymphoma. Assay used: immunoSEQ multiplex PCR; TCRdb lists only in-frame clones, some missing. The data show roughly 86,000 clones, with more than 80% seen just once and 17% held by the top ten. Time point indicated: cycle 4 day 1 (C4D1), after less than 7 weeks of nivolumab. All patients experienced relapse after autologous stem cell transplantation, and brentuximab vedotin exposure was variable. The starting material was peripheral blood mononuclear cells (PBMCs), obtained before the fourth cycle of nivolumab. Receptors originate from a human donor with classical Hodgkin lymphoma.

This chain connects TRBV5-1 to TRBJ2-3; tentatively, D is TRBD1 (6 bases). CDR3 length: 15 residues. CDR1 and CDR2 (germline): SGHRS, YFSETQ. Trimming took off 4 bases at V and 4 bases at J, with 16 bases between the two ends. CDR3 amino acids: CASSPARQAADTQYF. In DNA, the CDR3 is TGCGCCAGCAGCCCTGCCCGACAGGCCGCAGATACGCAGTATTTT.

This clone was detected only once. This same CDR3 is encoded by further DNA sequences in the sample. The rearrangement joins TRBV2 to TRBJ2-2; D is possibly TRBD2 (5 bases). From germline, CDR1 is SNHLY and CDR2 FYNNEI. Trimming left V 8 bases short and J 1 base short, with 8 bases between. The CDR3 is 13 residues long. CDR3 sequence: CASRGQNTGELFF. CDR3 in DNA: TGTGCCAGCCGGGGTCAGAACACCGGGGAGCTGTTTTTT.

The chain joins TRBV9 to TRBJ2-5; TRBD1 agrees at 10 bases. Germline lookup yields CDR1 SGDLS and CDR2 YYNGEE. V lost 4 bases to trimming and J lost 6 bases; unmatched junction nucleotides: 15. The CDR3 runs 17 residues. The chain's CDR3 is CASSPHDRGQAGKTQYF. In DNA, the CDR3 is TGTGCCAGCAGCCCCCACGACAGGGGGCAAGCGGGTAAGACCCAGTACTTC.

This clone was seen a single time. The CDR3 DNA sequence: TGTGCCAGTAGTATTCTCGGGCAGGGCAACACCGGGGAGCTGTTTTTT. Residues: CASSILGQGNTGELFF. The V call is TRBV19, the J call TRBJ2-2; a weak D match, TRBD1 (5 bases). Germline CDR1 and CDR2: LNHDA and SQIVND (reference sequence). The CDR3 sequence is 16 residues long. Trimming took off 3 bases at V and 2 bases at J, with 13 bases between the two ends.

The rearrangement links TRBV11-2 to TRBJ2-5, with 10 bases lining up with TRBD1. Germline V lookup: CDR1 SGHAT, CDR2 FQNNGV. The V and J ends lost 5 bases and 4 bases, in that order; junction bases with no gene match: 4. This CDR3 contains 14 residues. CDR3 protein: CASSPGQGTETQYF. As DNA, the CDR3 is TGTGCCAGCAGCCCGGGACAGGGGACAGAGACCCAGTACTTC.

The genes are TRBV5-1 and TRBJ2-7; D unclear. The length of the CDR3 is 15 residues. CDR1 is SGHRS, CDR2 YFSETQ, per germline. V shed 0 bases and J shed 0 bases, with 10 bases lying between them. CDR3 sequence reads: CASSLVERSSYEQYF. CDR3 bases: TGCGCCAGCAGCTTGGTTGAGAGGAGCTCCTACGAGCAGTACTTC.

The V and J genes are TRBV7-6 and TRBJ2-7; maybe TRBD2 (6 bases). The V end was cut by 0 bases, the J end by 4 bases, with 10 bases between. This CDR3 contains 14 residues. Germline V lookup: CDR1 SGHVS, CDR2 FNYEAQ. The CDR3 protein is CASSLAGGNYEQYF. For the CDR3, the DNA is TGTGCCAGCAGCTTAGCAGGCGGGAATTACGAGCAGTACTTC.

As for this clone: Relative to the germline gene, one junction end is altered; a read error may explain this. The chain recombines TRBV18 with TRBJ2-5; 7 positions agree with TRBD1. The CDR3 has 18 amino acids. Germline assignment: CDR1 KGHSH and CDR2 LQKENI. Here the CDR3 DNA reads TGTGCCAGCTCTCCACGACAGGGATCAGTACAAGACCAAGAGACCCAGTACTTC. Translated: CASSPRQGSVQDQETQYF.

The gene calls are TRBV27 and TRBJ1-2; no firm D call. This CDR3 has 14 amino acids. V was shortened by 0 bases and J by 1 base, with 6 bases between the two germline ends. The germline gives CDR1 MNHEY, CDR2 SMNVEV (reference sequence). This CDR3 reads CASSLSTHNYGYTF. Here the CDR3 DNA reads TGTGCCAGCAGTTTATCGACCCATAACTATGGCTACACCTTC.

This clone was picked up one time. The chain links TRBV10-3 to TRBJ2-7; 7 bases align to TRBD1. The length of the CDR3 is 16 residues. Trimming removed 1 base from V and 0 bases from J; junction bases left unmatched: 6. Germline values: CDR1 ENHRY, CDR2 SYGVKD. CDR3 protein: CAISELGQVSSYEQYF. CDR3 nucleotides: TGTGCCATCAGTGAGTTAGGACAGGTGAGCTCCTACGAGCAGTACTTC.

This rearrangement joins TRBV2 to TRBJ2-7; a weak D match, TRBD2 (5 bases). CDR1 and CDR2 from the germline V gene are SNHLY and FYNNEI. The germline V and J ends were trimmed by 6 bases and 7 bases, with 16 bases remaining between them. The CDR3 is made up of 13 amino acids. The DNA of the CDR3 is TGTGCCAGCAGGAGGGAACCCCCCCTGGAGCAGTACTTC. The encoded protein is CASRREPPLEQYF.

This chain connects TRBV10-3 to TRBJ2-7; TRBD1 aligns across 7 bases. Germline V gives CDR1 ENHRY, CDR2 SYGVKD. V lost 10 bases to trimming and J lost 5 bases; unmatched junction nucleotides: 11. CDR3 length equals 13 residues. Here the CDR3 reads CASSEGALNEQYF. CDR3 DNA: TGTGCCAGTTCTGAGGGGGCGCTGAACGAGCAGTACTTC.

This sequence joins TRBV19 and TRBJ1-1, with D possibly TRBD1 on 5 matching bases. The V and J ends lost 9 bases and 4 bases respectively, with 15 bases between them. In germline, CDR1 is LNHDA, CDR2 SQIVND (reference sequence). The CDR3 is 13 residues long. CDR3: CASQRGGGTEAFF. Written as DNA, the CDR3 is TGTGCCAGCCAGCGTGGGGGGGGCACTGAAGCTTTCTTT.

This chain joins TRBV9 and TRBJ2-1; D is unclear. Trimming pared 0 bases from V and 0 bases from J, leaving 13 bases between. This CDR3 contains 17 residues. The germline V gene has CDR1 SGDLS and CDR2 YYNGEE. The CDR3 DNA reads as TGTGCCAGCAGCGTAGTGGGTAGCCTTAACTCCTACAATGAGCAGTTCTTC. It encodes CASSVVGSLNSYNEQFF.

CDR3: CASSRDQQETQYF. CDR3 bases: TGTGCCAGTAGTAGGGACCAACAAGAGACCCAGTACTTC. This chain uses TRBV19 with TRBJ2-5; perhaps D is TRBD1 or TRBD2 (5 bases each). Germline V gene lookup returns CDR1 LNHDA and CDR2 SQIVND (reference sequence). Trimming removed 4 bases from V and 2 bases from J, with 8 bases in between. The CDR3 has 13 residues.

The rearrangement joins TRBV21-1 to TRBJ2-7. TRBV21-1 is a pseudogene segment. The CDR3 extends over 16 amino acids. DNA of the CDR3: TGTGCCAGCAGCACCCTAGGGACCCATAGCTCCTACGAGCAGTACTTC. Translation gives CASSTLGTHSSYEQYF.

V gene TRBV5-6 combines with J gene TRBJ2-1; no definite D call. V dropped 0 bases and J dropped 4 bases, with 5 bases sitting between them. The length of the CDR3 is 13 residues. Per germline, CDR1 SGHDT and CDR2 YYEEEE. CDR3 in amino acids: CASSLVSYNEQFF. For the CDR3, the DNA is TGTGCCAGCAGCTTGGTTTCATACAATGAGCAGTTCTTC.

The rearrangement joins TRBV19 to TRBJ2-1; 7 bases agree with TRBD2. Trimming at V came to 1 base and at J to 3 bases, leaving 3 bases not matched to a gene. The CDR3 is made up of 15 amino acids. Germline V CDR1 and CDR2: LNHDA, SQIVND (reference sequence). The CDR3 DNA is TGTGCCAGTAGTATAGCGGCTAGCGGCTACAATGAGCAGTTCTTC. Protein sequence: CASSIAASGYNEQFF. The whole variable domain, remainder taken from reference TRBV19 and TRBJ2-1, is DGGITQSPKYLFRKEGQNVTLSCEQNLNHDAMYWYRQDPGQGLRLIYYSQIVNDFQKGDIAEGYSVSREKKESFPLTVTSAQKNPTAFYLCASSIAASGYNEQFFGPGTRLTVL.

V gene TRBV5-1 combines with J gene TRBJ2-7; D is unresolved. Deletions cut 0 bases from V and 3 bases from J, with 13 bases between. This CDR3 region has 15 residues. Germline V gene data show CDR1 as SGHRS and CDR2 as YFSETQ. The CDR3 DNA is TGCGCCAGCAGCTTGGACGCGCAGCTGAACTACGAGCAGTACTTC. Translation: CASSLDAQLNYEQYF.

The chain combines TRBV12-5 with TRBJ1-1; the D is unclear. The CDR3 extends over 13 amino acids. The ends were cut back, 3 bases at V and 7 bases at J, with 12 bases in the middle. CDR1 and CDR2 from the germline V gene are LGHNT and FRNRAP. CDR3 nucleotide sequence: TGTGCTAGTGGTTTCGGGGTCGGAATTGAAGCTTTCTTT. This translates into CASGFGVGIEAFF.

Only a few counts were recorded for this clone. V gene TRBV2 combines with J gene TRBJ1-4; 9 nucleotides line up with TRBD1. The V gene's germline CDR1 is SNHLY and CDR2 FYNNEI. The CDR3 spans 15 residues. Trimming removed 2 bases from V and 4 bases from J; junction bases left unmatched: 2. CDR3 loop: CASSETGGLNEKLFF. The CDR3 DNA reads TGTGCCAGCAGTGAAACAGGGGGCCTTAATGAAAAACTGTTTTTT.

The chain couples TRBV15 to TRBJ1-3, with D unresolved. Deletions cut 0 bases from V and 2 bases from J, with 8 bases between. There are 15 residues in the CDR3. Looked up from germline, CDR1 is LNHNV and CDR2 is YYDKDF (reference sequence). As DNA, the CDR3 is TGTGCCACCAGCAGAGATCCGTCTGCTGGAAACACCATATATTTT. Its protein is CATSRDPSAGNTIYF.